This T cell receptor (beta chain) derives from a study of Graves' ophthalmopathy and Graves' hyperthyroidism. Notes on the study in general: A 13-signature model separated ophthalmopathy from stable hyperthyroidism, reaching about 88% sensitivity and 75% to 83% specificity cross-validated.

Amplified TCR beta CDR3 regions were obtained using RNA transcripts as template. Scientists carried out first-round RT-PCR using HTBI primers and then a second-round multiplex PCR. TCRdb reprocessed the multiplex PCR reads via MiXCR and lists one record per CDR3 protein. The data hold hundreds of thousands of distinct CDR3 sequences, with over 20% observed a single time. This clonotype was recorded at least ten times. Antigen: not known. Germline assignment: CDR1 PRHDT and CDR2 FYEKMQ (reference sequence). The CDR3 sequence is 15 residues long. V was trimmed by 2 bases and J by 1 base, leaving 11 bases between them.

The sequence was collected from a young woman with stable Graves' hyperthyroidism. Some clones in this sample may be carry-over from other donors' samples. Sequencing was performed on peripheral blood. The chain links TRBV13 to TRBJ1-1; a possible D gene is TRBD1 (6 bases). The DNA of the CDR3 is TGTGCCAGCAGCTTACTACAGGGAGGGAACACTGAAGCTTTCTTT. This codes for CASSLLQGGNTEAFF.